A selection of T cell receptor beta chains follows, all from one sample in a study of blood T cell repertoires in COVID-19. Assay: immunoSEQ multiplex PCR; the TCRdb copy retains only in-frame clones and omits some. Here the sample spans about 64,000 clones, around 86% being singletons. The sequenced sample consisted of peripheral blood. All receptors come from a human donor in a cohort sampled during active COVID-19. The conserved cysteine and the conserved F or W are not part of the CDR3 here. The order of the fields is V gene, CDR3 protein.

>TRBV15
ATSSMRAKETQY
>TRBV7-2
ASSGTGQGQPQH
>TRBV2
ASSSNTRYNQPQH
>TRBV2
ASSEQGGGSPLH
>TRBV29-1
SALDTGGVKAF
>TRBV11-2
ASSRRLAGQETQY
>TRBV6-5
ASRGLAGRTQY
>TRBV11-3
ASSLEAGDTQY
>TRBV15
ATSPRTGRGTEAF
>TRBV28
ASMVTSGGIYNEQF
>TRBV4-2
ASSQDLIMRGLYEQY
>TRBV27
ASSLGGKGANEQY
>TRBV3-1/TRBV3-2
ASSLGTGGITEAF
>TRBV11-2
ASSRRGTSYNEQF
>TRBV5-1
ASRYEGATSPLH
>TRBV11-2
ASSWRDRNYGYT
>TRBV15
ATRTSGGLSSYNEQF
>TRBV10-3
AISESAGGRQPQH
>TRBV5-1
ASSLRLAGGRASTDTQY
>TRBV4-1
ASSQSRSGTGKMGEQY
>TRBV6-6
ASSYGGANYEQF
>TRBV30
AWTGWDGAEAF
>TRBV6-5
ASSSLGSSYEQY
>TRBV27
ASSLTGQGGYT
>TRBV11-2
ASSFLPSGANVLT
>TRBV10-3
AISDYLAGGKGNEQF
>TRBV30
AFTPGRDEQY
>TRBV12-2
ASRARTDSSYEQY
>TRBV2
ASSIDRGGYNEQF
>TRBV2
ASRDKAPINYGYT
>TRBV9
ASSVGTSDYNEQF
>TRBV5-1
ASSLGSSGAIYEQY
>TRBV27
ASSLSPRGGNTIY
>TRBV6-1
ASSEAGGRNQPQH
>TRBV3-1/TRBV3-2
ASSQAVGGSGNTIY
>TRBV6-5
ASRKGEKLF
>TRBV6-5
ATGGTINYGYT